Following are 30 T cell receptor beta chains from one sample sequenced in a study of CD8 T cells in Susac syndrome. When the RNA was reverse transcribed, random hexamers were used with an input of 0.5 to 1 ug. TCRdb independently ran MiXCR on the immunoSEQ multiplex PCR reads; one entry per CDR3 protein. The sample records fewer than 70,000 distinct CDR3 sequences, approximately 95% being singletons. Sequenced: CD8+ T cells from PBMCs. Receptors originate from a human donor in good health.

CDR3 DNA sequence: TGTGCCTCGGGAACGGCGGGGACCAGCTTCCGAGTCTCGGGGAAGGACACTGAAGCTTTCTTT. Translation gives CASGTAGTSFRVSGKDTEAFF. The chain uses TRBV30 and TRBJ1-1; TRBD1 is a possible D gene (5 bases). The CDR3 length is 21 residues. Trimming cost V 7 bases and J 3 bases, with 39 bases left between them. CDR1 and CDR2 from the germline V gene are GTSNPN and SVGIG (reference sequence).

V is TRBV13 and J is TRBJ2-3; 7 bases are a match to TRBD1. The CDR3 has 15 residues. Unmatched junction bases numbered 6, after V lost 3 bases and J lost 3 bases. In germline, CDR1 is PRHDT, CDR2 FYEKMQ (reference sequence). The CDR3 DNA sequence: TGTGCCAGCAGCTTTGACAGGGTGTGGACAGATACGCAGTATTTT. Its protein product is CASSFDRVWTDTQYF.

The chain uses TRBV28 and TRBJ2-2; D unclear. Trimming cost V 6 bases and J 10 bases, with 9 bases left between them. The germline V gene has CDR1 MDHEN and CDR2 SYDVKM. CDR3 length equals 11 residues. In nucleotides, the CDR3 is TGTGCCAGCAGCCTGATGCTGGAGCTGTTTTTT. Protein: CASSLMLELFF. Based on the CDR3 plus reference TRBV28 and TRBJ2-2, the full variable domain is DVKVTQSSRYLVKRTGEKVFLECVQDMDHENMFWYRQDPGLGLRLIYFSYDVKMKEKGDIPEGYSVSREKKERFSLILESASTNQTSMYLCASSLMLELFFGEGSRLTVL.

The rearrangement uses TRBV5-4 and TRBJ1-6; 8 positions agree with TRBD1. Per germline, CDR1 SGHNT and CDR2 YYREEE (reference sequence). Unmatched junction bases numbered 12, after V lost 4 bases and J lost 0 bases. This CDR3 is built from 19 residues. CDR3 sequence (DNA): TGTGCCAGCAGCGCGGACAGGGCCGTTTTCGGCTCCTATAATTCACCCCTCCACTTT. Translation gives CASSADRAVFGSYNSPLHF. The whole variable domain, remainder taken from reference TRBV5-4 and TRBJ1-6, is ETGVTQSPTHLIKTRGQQVTLRCSSQSGHNTVSWYQQALGQGPQFIFQYYREEENGRGNFPPRFSGLQFPNYSSELNVNALELDDSALYLCASSADRAVFGSYNSPLHFGNGTRLTVT.

The chain employs TRBV27 and TRBJ2-6; 7 nucleotides align to TRBD1. CDR1 and CDR2 (germline): MNHEY, SMNVEV (reference sequence). Germline trimming cut 5 bases from V and 0 bases from J; bases unmatched to any gene: 10. The CDR3 spans 18 residues. CDR3 residues: CASSKWTGISSGANVLTF. CDR3 DNA sequence: TGTGCCAGCAGTAAATGGACAGGCATAAGCTCTGGGGCCAACGTCCTGACTTTC. The variable domain in full, completed from reference TRBV27 and TRBJ2-6, reads EAQVTQNPRYLITVTGKKLTVTCSQNMNHEYMSWYRQDPGLGLRQIYYSMNVEVTDKGDVPEGYKVSRKEKRNFPLILESPSPNQTSLYFCASSKWTGISSGANVLTFGAGSRLTVL.

The genes are TRBV19 and TRBJ2-1; 9 bases map to TRBD1. V trimming: 10 bases; J trimming: 8 bases; junction bases outside the gene matches: 9. Germline loops: CDR1 LNHDA, CDR2 SQIVND (reference sequence). There are 13 residues in the CDR3. The DNA of the CDR3 is TGTGCCACCACGGACAGGGGTCATGATGAGCAGTTCTTC. Protein: CATTDRGHDEQFF.

The rearrangement links TRBV3-1 to TRBJ2-3; D unclear. The CDR3 sequence is 13 residues long. The V end was cut by 8 bases, the J end by 2 bases, with 11 bases between. The germline gives CDR1 LGHDT, CDR2 YNNKEL (reference sequence). The CDR3 DNA sequence: TGTGCCAGCGGATTCCAGTTCACAGATACGCAGTATTTT. It translates to CASGFQFTDTQYF.

The count of this clonotype is one. The chain employs TRBV7-2 and TRBJ2-6; perhaps D is TRBD1 or TRBD2 (5 bases each). This CDR3 is 17 amino acids long. Trimming took off 5 bases at V and 2 bases at J, with 16 bases between the two ends. Germline V gives CDR1 SGHTA, CDR2 FQGNSA. The CDR3 is CASSPGAVRPGANVLTF. The CDR3 DNA sequence: TGTGCCAGCAGCCCCGGGGCAGTACGGCCTGGGGCCAACGTCCTGACTTTC.

This rearrangement joins TRBV6-2 or TRBV6-3 to TRBJ2-1; 10 bases are a match to TRBD1. Germline V gives CDR1 MNHEY, CDR2 SVGEGT. V gave up 6 bases and J gave up 14 bases; unmatched junction bases: 4. The CDR3 extends over 11 amino acids. CDR3 protein: CASSPGTGEFF. CDR3 nucleotides: TGTGCCAGCAGCCCCGGGACAGGGGAGTTCTTC.

The rearrangement uses TRBV13 and TRBJ2-6; no firm D call. This CDR3 is built from 15 residues. Per the germline V gene, CDR1 is PRHDT and CDR2 is FYEKMQ (reference sequence). V lost 5 bases and J lost 0, with 8 bases in between. The CDR3 coding sequence is TGTGCCAGCAGCCCAATTACCTCTGGGGCCAACGTCCTGACTTTC. Its translation is CASSPITSGANVLTF.

The chain couples TRBV28 to TRBJ2-3; 7 bases align to TRBD1. The V segment lost 3 bases and the J segment 7 bases; nucleotides outside the gene matches: 7. CDR3 length: 14 residues. Germline CDR1 MDHEN, CDR2 SYDVKM. For the CDR3, the DNA is TGTGCCAGCAGTTTGTCCAACAGGGGTCATACGCAGTATTTT. It codes for CASSLSNRGHTQYF.

The chain couples TRBV4-2 to TRBJ2-1, with D unclear. The CDR3 runs to 13 residues. V lost 4 bases and J lost 9, with 13 bases in between. Looked up from germline, CDR1 is LGHNA and CDR2 is YNFKEQ. CDR3 DNA: TGTGCCAGCAGCCTAGGAACTGCCTCTGAGCAGTTCTTC. The encoded protein is CASSLGTASEQFF.

The gene calls are TRBV4-1 and TRBJ2-1, with D unclear. This CDR3 contains 14 residues. V shed 0 bases and J shed 5 bases, with 8 bases lying between them. The germline CDR1 and CDR2 sequences are MGHRA and YSYEKL. CDR3 residues: CASSQEPLHNEQFF. CDR3 coding DNA: TGCGCCAGCAGCCAAGAACCCCTCCACAATGAGCAGTTCTTC.

The rearrangement uses TRBV28 and TRBJ2-1, with D maybe TRBD2 (6 bases). The CDR3 spans 14 residues. V was pared by 2 bases and J by 2 bases, with 7 bases between. CDR1 and CDR2 from the germline V gene are MDHEN and SYDVKM. The CDR3 region has the DNA TGTGCCAGCAGTTTAGGGGGGACCTACAATGAGCAGTTCTTC. It codes for CASSLGGTYNEQFF.

V gene TRBV13 combines with J gene TRBJ1-5; no reliable D call. V shed 0 bases and J shed 5 bases, with 20 bases lying between them. CDR3 length equals 18 residues. CDR1 and CDR2 from the germline V gene are PRHDT and FYEKMQ (reference sequence). The CDR3 region is CASSLGGPASWTHQPQHF. The CDR3 region has the DNA TGTGCCAGCAGCTTAGGAGGCCCCGCTTCCTGGACCCATCAGCCCCAGCATTTT.

V is TRBV29-1 and J is TRBJ2-1; TRBD2 agrees at 9 bases. Germline values: CDR1 SQVTM, CDR2 ANQGSEA. The CDR3 totals 13 residues. The ends lost 7 bases at V and 4 bases at J; junction bases unmatched: 5. The CDR3: CSGEAGGYNEQFF. The CDR3 DNA is TGCAGCGGGGAGGCGGGGGGGTACAATGAGCAGTTCTTC.

The chain is built from TRBV6-6 and TRBJ2-3, with D possibly being TRBD2 (5 bases). The CDR3 has 16 residues. Between the trimmed V and J ends, which lost 4 bases and 0 bases, there was a span of 14 bases. The germline V gene encodes CDR1 MNHNY and CDR2 SVGAGI (reference sequence). CDR3 bases: TGTGCCAGCAGTTCGGGGTTTTCTTCTAGCACAGATACGCAGTATTTT. Translation gives CASSSGFSSSTDTQYF.

The CDR3 spells CASSPDLSTSNEQFF. As DNA, the CDR3 is TGTGCCAGCAGTCCTGACCTAAGCACCTCCAATGAGCAGTTCTTC. The chain carries TRBV28 and TRBJ2-1, with D hard to call. Germline assignment: CDR1 MDHEN and CDR2 SYDVKM. CDR3 length: 15 residues. V dropped 5 bases and J dropped 6 bases, with 17 bases sitting between them.

The V call is TRBV29-1, the J call TRBJ2-3; D not resolved. This CDR3 comprises 13 residues. Trimming left V 2 bases short and J 6 bases short, with 12 bases between. The germline CDR1 and CDR2 sequences are SQVTM and ANQGSEA. Written as DNA, the CDR3 is TGCAGCGTTGAATGGCCAGCTCCGGATACGCAGTATTTT. Amino acids: CSVEWPAPDTQYF.

The chain combines TRBV5-1 with TRBJ1-1; D gene unclear. Germline V gene data show CDR1 as SGHRS and CDR2 as YFSETQ. V lost 6 bases to trimming and J lost 0 bases, with 18 bases between them. The CDR3 loop spans 16 amino acids. CDR3 protein: CASNEALGGMNTEAFF. In nucleotides, the CDR3 is TGCGCCAGCAACGAAGCCCTAGGCGGTATGAACACTGAAGCTTTCTTT.

The genes are TRBV5-6 and TRBJ1-2; 9 bases line up with TRBD1. The germline V gene has CDR1 SGHDT and CDR2 YYEEEE. The CDR3 contains 14 residues. J gave up 6 bases and V 4 bases, and 7 bases lay outside the gene matches. The CDR3 is CASSRTGASHGYTF. In DNA form, the CDR3 reads TGTGCCAGCAGCCGGACAGGGGCGAGTCATGGCTACACCTTC.

The V call is TRBV20-1, the J call TRBJ1-2, with D unclear. Germline V gene data show CDR1 as DFQATT and CDR2 as SNEGSKA (reference sequence). Trimming removed 3 bases at V and 0 bases at J, with 14 bases between. The CDR3 spans 15 residues. CDR3 region: CSARDLGNPNYGYTF. The CDR3 DNA sequence: TGCAGTGCTAGGGACCTCGGGAACCCTAACTATGGCTACACCTTC.

V usage is TRBV28 and J usage is TRBJ2-7; 8 bases agree with TRBD1. In germline, CDR1 is MDHEN, CDR2 SYDVKM. This CDR3 has 14 residues. The junction had 4 bases not matched to a gene; V was cut back by 6 bases and J by 0 bases. Written as DNA, the CDR3 is TGTGCCAGCAGCGACAGGGGAGTCTCCTACGAGCAGTACTTC. This sequence encodes CASSDRGVSYEQYF.

The chain combines TRBV7-9 with TRBJ1-1, with 10 bases matching TRBD1. The trim removed 6 bases at V and 7 bases at J, leaving 11 bases unmatched. Germline V gene lookup returns CDR1 SEHNR and CDR2 FQNEAQ (reference sequence). There are 15 residues in the CDR3. The CDR3 region has the DNA TGTGCCAGCAGAGACCCGGGACAGGGGATAGATGAAGCTTTCTTT. Its protein is CASRDPGQGIDEAFF.

This sequence joins TRBV7-9 and TRBJ2-2, with a weak D call TRBD1 (6 bases). This CDR3 has 17 amino acids. The V end was cut by 2 bases, the J end by 5 bases, with 18 bases between. Looked up from germline, CDR1 is SEHNR and CDR2 is FQNEAQ (reference sequence). The CDR3 reads CASSLPDRGHLTGELFF. Here the CDR3 DNA reads TGTGCCAGCAGCTTACCGGACAGAGGGCATTTGACCGGGGAGCTGTTTTTT.

The V gene is TRBV29-1, the J gene TRBJ2-2; possibly TRBD2 for D (5 bases). Looked up from germline, CDR1 is SQVTM and CDR2 is ANQGSEA. CDR3 length: 14 residues. Trimming shortened V by 5 bases and J by 6 bases, and 16 bases separated the two germline ends. CDR3 in amino acids: CSVLDSGQAGELFF. DNA for the CDR3: TGCAGCGTTTTGGACTCAGGTCAGGCCGGGGAGCTGTTTTTT.

This chain joins TRBV5-4 and TRBJ2-1, with D perhaps TRBD1 (5 bases). Germline lookup yields CDR1 SGHNT and CDR2 YYREEE (reference sequence). The CDR3 is 16 residues long. V was clipped by 1 base and J by 8 bases, with 19 bases between them. The DNA of the CDR3 is TGTGCCAGCAGCTTGCGGGTCGGACACTTTTTGGATGAGCAGTTCTTC. The encoded protein is CASSLRVGHFLDEQFF.

Only a few counts were recorded for this clonotype. The chain recombines TRBV13 with TRBJ2-3; D gene unclear. Trimming removed 3 bases at V and 2 bases at J, with 0 bases between. CDR1 PRHDT and CDR2 FYEKMQ come from the germline V gene (reference sequence). The length of the CDR3 is 11 residues. The CDR3 sequence is CASSFTDTQYF. CDR3 nucleotide sequence: TGTGCCAGCAGCTTCACAGATACGCAGTATTTT.

This chain uses TRBV4-1 with TRBJ1-5, with D possibly TRBD1 on 6 matching bases. CDR3 length equals 14 residues. Trimming removed 2 bases at V and 9 bases at J, with 14 bases between. Germline V gene data show CDR1 as MGHRA and CDR2 as YSYEKL. CDR3 DNA: TGCGCCAGCAGCCAAACGGGGGGGCCAGTGCCCCAGCATTTT. This encodes CASSQTGGPVPQHF.

The chain combines TRBV4-3 with TRBJ1-2; TRBD1 is a possible D gene (5 bases). The V end lost 0 bases, the J end lost 2 bases, and 10 bases lay between the germline ends. The CDR3 has 15 amino acids. The germline gives CDR1 LGHNA, CDR2 YSLEER. This CDR3 is CASSQDSRGNYGYTF. The CDR3 bases are TGCGCCAGCAGCCAAGATTCTAGGGGCAACTATGGCTACACCTTC.